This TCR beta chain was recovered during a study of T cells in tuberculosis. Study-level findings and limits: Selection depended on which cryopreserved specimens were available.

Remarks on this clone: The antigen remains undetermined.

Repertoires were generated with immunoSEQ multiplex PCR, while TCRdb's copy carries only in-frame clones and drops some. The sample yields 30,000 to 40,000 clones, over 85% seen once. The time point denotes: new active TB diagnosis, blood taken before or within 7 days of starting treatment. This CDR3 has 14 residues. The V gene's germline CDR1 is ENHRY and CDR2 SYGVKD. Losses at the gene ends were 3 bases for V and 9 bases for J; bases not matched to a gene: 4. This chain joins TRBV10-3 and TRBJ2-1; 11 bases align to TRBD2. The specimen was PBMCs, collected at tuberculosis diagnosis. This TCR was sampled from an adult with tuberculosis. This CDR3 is CAISELAGVVEQFF. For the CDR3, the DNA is TGTGCCATCAGTGAACTAGCGGGAGTTGTTGAGCAGTTCTTC.